Each of the 32 T cell receptor beta chains below was sequenced from the same sample in a study of CD8 T cells in ankylosing spondylitis. For these receptors, no antigen is known. Findings and caveats of the study: It appeared that ankylosing spondylitis blood was characterized by a TCR beta motif of under ten highly homologous variants.

TCRdb fed the 5' RACE reads into MiXCR, producing one record per CDR3 protein. In the table there are 650,000 to 800,000 distinct CDR3 sequences, 15% to 20% of which are singletons. What was sequenced was blood, either unsorted or a sorted T cell fraction (not recorded which). The receptors were sampled from a male donor with ankylosing spondylitis.

In its sample, this clonotype was seen many times. J is TRBJ2-3 and V is TRBV6-4; the match to TRBD2 covers 8 bases. This CDR3 spans 15 amino acids. Germline values: CDR1 MRHNA, CDR2 SNTAGT. Trimming removed 3 bases from V and 4 bases from J; junction bases left unmatched: 6. The CDR3 DNA reads as TGTGCCAGCAGTGATGTAGCGGGACGTGCAGATACGCAGTATTTT. It is translated as CASSDVAGRADTQYF.

This clonotype appeared a few times. The V gene is TRBV9, the J gene TRBJ2-2, with no clear D. Trimming took off 0 bases at V and 5 bases at J, with 11 bases between the two ends. Looked up from germline, CDR1 is SGDLS and CDR2 is YYNGEE. The CDR3 runs 15 residues. This CDR3 reads CASSVGDAGTGELFF. The CDR3 nucleotides read TGTGCCAGCAGCGTAGGGGATGCCGGAACCGGGGAGCTGTTTTTT.

This clonotype was seen only a few times. The genes are TRBV11-2 and TRBJ2-3; TRBD1 or TRBD2 may be the D gene (7 bases each). CDR3 length: 14 amino acids. Germline V gives CDR1 SGHAT, CDR2 FQNNGV. Trimming removed 5 bases at V and 4 bases at J, with 13 bases between. The CDR3 is CASSPQGGADTQYF. DNA of the CDR3: TGTGCCAGCAGCCCGCAGGGGGGGGCAGATACGCAGTATTTT.

Only a few counts were recorded for this clonotype. The chain employs TRBV5-5 and TRBJ2-1; 8 bases line up with TRBD1. Germline V gene sequence: CDR1 SGHKS, CDR2 YYEKEE (reference sequence). This CDR3 has 13 amino acids. The J segment lost 9 bases and the V segment lost 0 bases, leaving 2 bases of the junction unmatched. CDR3 loop: CASSLGTGFEQFF. CDR3 DNA sequence: TGTGCCAGCAGCTTGGGGACAGGGTTTGAGCAGTTCTTC.

The chain recombines TRBV27 with TRBJ1-5, with unresolved D. The ends were cut back, 6 bases at V and 7 bases at J, with 13 bases in the middle. This CDR3 spans 13 amino acids. Germline V gene data show CDR1 as MNHEY and CDR2 as SMNVEV (reference sequence). The CDR3 is CASSLRQNQPQHF. CDR3 sequence (DNA): TGTGCCAGCAGCCTTCGTCAGAACCAGCCCCAGCATTTT.

This clonotype was counted between two and nine times. The V gene is TRBV5-5, the J gene TRBJ1-1, with TRBD1 identical over 9 bases. Germline trimming cut 4 bases from V and 5 bases from J; bases unmatched to any gene: 6. Germline V gene data show CDR1 as SGHKS and CDR2 as YYEKEE (reference sequence). CDR3 size: 14 residues. This CDR3 reads CASSGNRGQTEAFF. The CDR3, as DNA: TGTGCCAGCAGCGGTAACAGGGGGCAGACTGAAGCTTTCTTT.

This clonotype turned up a few times. This chain's CDR3 is CASSQEGGLAGARQYF. CDR3 sequence (DNA): TGCGCCAGCAGCCAGGAGGGGGGACTAGCGGGAGCGCGGCAGTACTTC. V is TRBV4-1 and J is TRBJ2-7; 14 bases agree with TRBD2. Per the germline V gene, CDR1 is MGHRA and CDR2 is YSYEKL. CDR3 length: 16 amino acids. Losses at the gene ends were 3 bases for V and 9 bases for J; bases not matched to a gene: 10.

This clonotype was counted between two and nine times. The CDR3 coding sequence is TGTGCCAGCAGGGGCAGCGGGAGGGCCAAAGATACGCAGTATTTT. Encoded protein: CASRGSGRAKDTQYF. The chain couples TRBV28 to TRBJ2-3, with TRBD2 matching over 10 bases. The CDR3 has 15 residues. Trimming took 6 bases from V and 5 from J; bases not matched to a gene: 8. Germline CDR1 MDHEN, CDR2 SYDVKM.

CDR3 sequence reads: CASSLLHAGELFF. The CDR3 DNA sequence: TGTGCCAGCAGCTTACTACATGCCGGGGAGCTGTTTTTT. The chain couples TRBV7-3 to TRBJ2-2; D gene ambiguous. With 2 bases removed from V and 6 bases from J, the gap between germline ends came to 7 bases. This CDR3 has 13 residues. Germline V gene sequence: CDR1 SGHTA, CDR2 FQGTGA.

The V gene is TRBV19, the J gene TRBJ2-7, with TRBD1 matching over 10 bases. Germline V gives CDR1 LNHDA, CDR2 SQIVND (reference sequence). The J segment lost 6 bases and the V segment lost 4 bases, leaving 9 bases of the junction unmatched. CDR3 size: 15 residues. DNA of the CDR3: TGTGCCAGTAGTACCCGGGACAGGGGCCCCGGCGAGCAGTACTTC. Amino acids: CASSTRDRGPGEQYF. Drawing the rest from reference TRBV19 and TRBJ2-7, the complete variable domain is DGGITQSPKYLFRKEGQNVTLSCEQNLNHDAMYWYRQDPGQGLRLIYYSQIVNDFQKGDIAEGYSVSREKKESFPLTVTSAQKNPTAFYLCASSTRDRGPGEQYFGPGTRLTVT.

This clonotype was counted many times. The chain uses TRBV4-1 and TRBJ2-1; no definite D call. The CDR3 sequence is 14 residues long. Trimming cost V 0 bases and J 10 bases, with 13 bases left between them. Germline V gene data show CDR1 as MGHRA and CDR2 as YSYEKL. The CDR3 nucleotides are TGCGCCAGCAGCCAAGAAGAAAACCAAAGCGAGCAGTTCTTC. It translates to CASSQEENQSEQFF.

This chain links TRBV12-3 or TRBV12-4 with TRBJ1-2; 8 nucleotides match TRBD1. The CDR3 extends over 13 amino acids. V lost 6 bases to trimming and J lost 8 bases; unmatched junction nucleotides: 8. Written as DNA, the CDR3 is TGTGCCAGCAGACCCACAGGGGGTGGGGGCTACACCTTC. The encoded protein is CASRPTGGGGYTF.

V and J are TRBV29-1 and TRBJ1-2; D might be TRBD1 (6 bases). This CDR3 has 15 residues. The ends were cut back, 1 base at V and 6 bases at J, with 18 bases in the middle. The germline V gene encodes CDR1 SQVTM and CDR2 ANQGSEA. The CDR3 sequence: CSVEARGEGVDGYTF. The DNA of the CDR3 is TGCAGCGTTGAAGCCCGAGGGGAGGGGGTCGATGGCTACACCTTC. Variable domain in full (rest from reference TRBV29-1 and TRBJ1-2): SAVISQKPSRDICQRGTSLTIQCQVDSQVTMMFWYRQQPGQSLTLIATANQGSEATYESGFVIDKFPISRPNLTFSTLTVSNMSPEDSSIYLCSVEARGEGVDGYTFGSGTRLTVV.

The J gene is TRBJ2-7, the V gene TRBV30; no firm D call. Germline V CDR1 and CDR2: GTSNPN, SVGIG (reference sequence). V was pared by 2 bases and J by 1 base, with 9 bases between. The CDR3 has 13 amino acids. Here the CDR3 DNA reads TGTGCCTGGAGTTCCGGGCAATCCTACGAGCAGTACTTC. This translates into CAWSSGQSYEQYF.

The chain recombines TRBV7-9 with TRBJ2-7, with 7 bases identical to TRBD1. V shed 5 bases and J 6 bases; nucleotides not matched to a gene: 13. Germline loops: CDR1 SEHNR, CDR2 FQNEAQ (reference sequence). The CDR3 is 15 residues long. CDR3 residues: CASSGGRDSEGEQYF. The CDR3 DNA sequence: TGTGCCAGCAGCGGGGGCAGGGACAGTGAAGGCGAGCAGTACTTC.

This clonotype has a handful of counts. V and J are TRBV5-1 and TRBJ2-5; 9 bases fit TRBD1. The CDR3 runs 15 residues. Per the germline V gene, CDR1 is SGHRS and CDR2 is YFSETQ. Trimming removed 1 base from V and 3 bases from J; junction bases left unmatched: 4. The CDR3 sequence: CASSLNDRGEETQYF. CDR3 DNA sequence: TGCGCCAGCAGCTTGAACGACAGGGGGGAAGAGACCCAGTACTTC.

Worth noting for this clonotype: It may be a read error: a sequence one base away is much more abundant. No conserved phenylalanine or tryptophan ends this CDR3, so it is likely a read error. The rearrangement joins TRBV5-5 to TRBJ2-7, with D possibly TRBD1 on 6 matching bases. Germline-derived CDR1 and CDR2 are SGHKS and YYEKEE (reference sequence). This CDR3 is 15 amino acids long. Between the trimmed V and J ends, which lost 0 bases and 6 bases, there was a span of 16 bases. CDR3 DNA sequence: TGTGCCAGCAGCTTGGTCCCACAGGGATGGGGCGAGCAGTACTAC. It codes for CASSLVPQGWGEQYY.

This clonotype has more than one count but fewer than ten. CDR3: CASTPRQDYEQYF. CDR3 sequence (DNA): TGTGCCAGCACCCCGAGGCAAGACTACGAGCAGTACTTC. The J gene is TRBJ2-7, the V gene TRBV7-9; D not certain. Germline CDR1 and CDR2: SEHNR and FQNEAQ (reference sequence). This CDR3 has 13 residues. Deletions cut 7 bases from V and 3 bases from J, with 13 bases between.

Only a few counts were recorded for this clonotype. For the CDR3, the DNA is TGTGCCACCAGCGGAAAAGGGGGTGAGACGCAGTATTTT. Encoded protein: CATSGKGGETQYF. The V call is TRBV15, the J call TRBJ2-3; TRBD1 is a possible D gene (6 bases). Germline CDR1 is LNHNV and CDR2 is YYDKDF (reference sequence). V was pared by 5 bases and J by 9 bases, with 15 bases between. The CDR3 is 13 amino acids.

The J gene is TRBJ2-7, the V gene TRBV3-1; D is possibly TRBD1 (6 bases). The V end lost 0 bases, the J end lost 4 bases, and 16 bases lay between the germline ends. This CDR3 has 16 amino acids. Germline lookup yields CDR1 LGHDT and CDR2 YNNKEL (reference sequence). In DNA, the CDR3 is TGTGCCAGCAGCCAAGAAGTGGGGGCTAATCGATACGAGCAGTACTTC. Translated: CASSQEVGANRYEQYF.

The chain is built from TRBV20-1 and TRBJ2-1; the D is unclear. Between the trimmed V and J ends, which lost 0 bases and 8 bases, there was a span of 11 bases. Germline V gene data show CDR1 as DFQATT and CDR2 as SNEGSKA (reference sequence). The CDR3 totals 13 residues. CDR3 DNA sequence: TGCAGTGCTAGAGATCCCAGTAGGTATGAGCAGTTCTTC. Its translation is CSARDPSRYEQFF.

Points on this clonotype: One base away lies a much larger clone, so this may be a sequencing read error. V gene TRBV12-3 or TRBV12-4 combines with J gene TRBJ1-5; TRBD1 might be the D (5 bases). This CDR3 comprises 17 residues. The CDR3 loop is CACSPSGTESFNQPQHF. For the CDR3, the DNA is TGTGCCTGCAGTCCCTCCGGGACGGAAAGCTTCAATCAGCCCCAGCATTTT.

The chain has TRBV5-1 and TRBJ2-7; D is possibly TRBD2 (6 bases). This CDR3 contains 14 residues. Between the trimmed V and J ends, which lost 3 bases and 4 bases, there was a span of 14 bases. CDR1 and CDR2 (germline): SGHRS, YFSETQ. The CDR3 nucleotides are TGCGCCAGCAGCTGGGGACTGGGAGAGTACGAGCAGTACTTC. This codes for CASSWGLGEYEQYF.

This clonotype showed up just a few times. The chain uses TRBV15 and TRBJ2-5; no reliable D call. There are 12 residues in the CDR3. V gave up 9 bases and J gave up 2 bases, with 10 bases separating them. Germline values: CDR1 LNHNV, CDR2 YYDKDF (reference sequence). The CDR3 DNA reads as TGTGCCACGGGAACAATTCAAGAGACCCAGTACTTC. Its translation: CATGTIQETQYF.

The genes are TRBV6-5 and TRBJ2-7; D call uncertain. The V end lost 0 bases, the J end lost 3 bases, and 9 bases lay between the germline ends. Germline V CDR1 and CDR2: MNHEY, SVGAGI. The CDR3 spans 14 residues. The CDR3 here is CASSYSKDHYEQYF. The CDR3 nucleotides are TGTGCCAGCAGTTACTCGAAGGACCACTACGAGCAGTACTTC.

This clonotype has just a few counts. V usage is TRBV20-1 and J usage is TRBJ2-5; 12 positions agree with TRBD1. Germline V lookup: CDR1 DFQATT, CDR2 SNEGSKA (reference sequence). The ends lost 5 bases at V and 7 bases at J; junction bases unmatched: 11. This CDR3 region has 15 residues. The CDR3 is CSALPGTGGPGTQYF. Written as DNA, the CDR3 is TGCAGTGCTCTACCCGGGACAGGGGGCCCCGGGACCCAGTACTTC.

The V gene is TRBV12-3 or TRBV12-4, the J gene TRBJ1-1; TRBD1 matches at 9 bases. The CDR3 length is 15 residues. Losses at the gene ends were 3 bases for V and 1 base for J; bases not matched to a gene: 3. CDR3 nucleotide sequence: TGTGCCAGCAGTTTTACACAGGGGGCGAACACTGAAGCTTTCTTT. The encoded protein is CASSFTQGANTEAFF.

The rearrangement joins TRBV12-3 or TRBV12-4 to TRBJ1-4; possible D gene TRBD1, 5 bases. This CDR3 region has 13 residues. The V gene lost 5 bases and the J gene lost 2 bases, with 6 bases spanning the gap. CDR3 nucleotides: TGTGCCAGCAGTGACAGTACTAATGAAAAACTGTTTTTT. Protein product: CASSDSTNEKLFF.

V usage is TRBV25-1 and J usage is TRBJ2-5; no clear D. CDR1 MGHDK and CDR2 SYGVNS come from the germline V gene. The V and J ends lost 0 bases and 5 bases respectively, with 16 bases between them. This CDR3 is 16 amino acids long. CDR3 bases: TGTGCCAGCAGTGAATATGGCAGACCCCCCGAGGAGACCCAGTACTTC. This encodes CASSEYGRPPEETQYF.

The chain combines TRBV5-1 with TRBJ1-2, with D tentatively TRBD1 (6 bases). The CDR3 contains 14 residues. Trimming removed 0 bases at V and 5 bases at J, with 11 bases between. Germline CDR1 SGHRS, CDR2 YFSETQ. The chain's CDR3 is CASSLVAGEYGYTF. The CDR3 nucleotides read TGCGCCAGCAGCTTGGTGGCAGGGGAATATGGCTACACCTTC.

In its sample, this clonotype was seen a few times. This chain uses TRBV7-6 with TRBJ2-1, with TRBD2 matching 10 bases. The germline V gene has CDR1 SGHVS and CDR2 FNYEAQ. Trimming took 5 bases from V and 7 from J; bases not matched to a gene: 11. The length of the CDR3 is 16 residues. CDR3 sequence: CASSPPHSSGGNEQFF. CDR3 DNA: TGTGCCAGCAGCCCCCCCCATAGTAGCGGGGGGAATGAGCAGTTCTTC. Using reference TRBV7-6 and TRBJ2-1 for the parts outside the CDR3, the full variable domain is GAGVSQSPRYKVTKRGQDVALRCDPISGHVSLYWYRQALGQGPEFLTYFNYEAQQDKSGLPNDRFSAERPEGSISTLTIQRTEQRDSAMYRCASSPPHSSGGNEQFFGPGTRLTVL.

This clonotype was recorded once. V gene TRBV4-1 combines with J gene TRBJ2-3; no clear D gene. Germline assignment: CDR1 MGHRA and CDR2 YSYEKL. V gave up 0 bases and J gave up 0 bases, with 16 bases separating them. The CDR3 loop spans 18 amino acids. CDR3 bases: TGCGCCAGCAGCCAAGATCCCCACCCCTCAGCTAGCACAGATACGCAGTATTTT. Translating gives CASSQDPHPSASTDTQYF.